The 5 T cell receptor beta chains given below trace back to one sample, sequenced in a study of graft-versus-host responses after intestinal transplantation. TCRdb keeps only in-frame clones here, not all; method: immunoSEQ multiplex PCR. The sample includes 84,000 or so clones, 80% to 85% of them seen just once. These receptors are not linked to any known antigen. Source: unstimulated CD4+ T cells sorted from spleen or lymph node cells, taken before intestinal transplant. Every receptor here comes from a human donor who received an intestinal transplant.

The gene calls are TRBV18 and TRBJ2-3; D remains ambiguous. V lost 3 bases and J 0 bases, leaving 13 bases between the germline ends. Germline V gene sequence: CDR1 KGHSH, CDR2 LQKENI. This CDR3 contains 16 residues. CDR3 nucleotide sequence: TGTGCCAGCTCACCTATCAACAGCCCTAGCACAGATACGCAGTATTTT. It specifies CASSPINSPSTDTQYF.

About this clone itself: The same CDR3 can be traced to other DNA sequences in this sample. The J gene is TRBJ2-5, the V gene TRBV18, with D possibly being TRBD1 (5 bases). Germline values: CDR1 KGHSH, CDR2 LQKENI. The CDR3 has 14 residues. Trimming removed 0 bases from V and 2 bases from J, with 7 bases in between. The CDR3 DNA is TGTGCCAGCTCACCACCGGGGCAGCAAGAGACCCAGTACTTC. It specifies CASSPPGQQETQYF.

The V call is TRBV7-9, the J call TRBJ1-4; D is ambiguous. Trimming pared 7 bases from V and 5 bases from J, leaving 14 bases between. The CDR3 covers 14 residues. In germline, CDR1 is SEHNR, CDR2 FQNEAQ (reference sequence). This CDR3 is CASTRYAGNEKLFF. The CDR3 DNA is TGTGCCAGCACCCGATATGCGGGGAATGAAAAACTGTTTTTT.

The DNA of the CDR3 is TGTGCCAGCAGAAGCGGTCAGAGCTCCTACAATGAGCAGTTCTTC. It codes for CASRSGQSSYNEQFF. The rearrangement joins TRBV4-2 to TRBJ2-1, with D possibly matching TRBD2 (5 bases). Per germline, CDR1 LGHNA and CDR2 YNFKEQ. The CDR3 runs to 15 residues. Trimming left V 6 bases short and J 0 bases short, with 12 bases between.

The rearrangement uses TRBV5-4 and TRBJ2-2, with a possible D match to TRBD2 (5 bases). Germline-derived CDR1 and CDR2 are SGHNT and YYREEE (reference sequence). The CDR3 has 15 amino acids. V was cut by 4 bases and J by 0 bases, with 10 bases left in between. The CDR3: CASSSGTSNTGELFF. CDR3 sequence (DNA): TGTGCCAGCAGCAGCGGCACCTCGAACACCGGGGAGCTGTTTTTT.